The source of this TCR beta chain is a study of T cell responses to AZD1222 COVID-19 vaccine. Broader study findings: Epitopes outside B.1.351 and B.1.1.7 mutated regions reportedly drew nearly half of spike TCRs. Baseline seropositives among AZD1222 recipients totaled only five or six. Rises in breadth and depth of Spike-specific TCRs came after two AZD1222 doses.

With regard to this clone: The antigen is not known.

With 2 bases clipped from V and 3 bases from J, the junction kept 10 bases outside the gene matches. This CDR3 comprises 19 residues. Germline assignment: CDR1 SGHRS and CDR2 YFSETQ. Method: immunoSEQ multiplex PCR; TCRdb's copy keeps in-frame clones and lacks some. The repertoire consists of tens of thousands of clones, with about 81% occurring once and the leading ten covering approximately 24%. Sequenced material: peripheral blood, taken 28 days after the second AZD1222 dose. The TCR comes from an adult who received the AZD1222 COVID-19 vaccine. V usage is TRBV5-1 and J usage is TRBJ2-2; 13 bases align to TRBD2. CDR3 sequence (DNA): TGCGCCAGCAGCTTTACGGGACTAGCGGGATTTGCGGACACCGGGGAGCTGTTTTTT. This translates into CASSFTGLAGFADTGELFF.